The TCR beta chain described here comes from a study of neoadjuvant anti-PD-1 for oral cavity cancer. In its sample, this clone was seen a few times. Antigen unknown. Six replicates per PBMC sample, mostly from roughly 500 ng of genomic DNA. Assay: immunoSEQ multiplex PCR; the TCRdb copy retains only in-frame clones and omits some. In the table there are over 10,000 clones, approximately 66% of which are singletons. Notes on the study in general: PBMC Gini-index clonality exceeded responders' in non-responders post-nivolumab. Only a few patients per response group were TCR-analyzed; validation needed.

Germline V lookup: CDR1 SGHDN, CDR2 FVKESK. CDR3 length: 16 residues. V was pared by 2 bases and J by 3 bases, with 4 bases of the junction left unmatched. This material consisted of PBMCs, taken before nivolumab (anti-PD-1) treatment. The source of this sequence is a person aged 35 to 85 with oral cavity squamous cell carcinoma. The chain combines TRBV14 with TRBJ1-6; TRBD1 aligns across 7 bases. As DNA, the CDR3 is TGTGCCAGCAGCCAATCTTCAGGGGGCTATAATTCACCCCTCCACTTT. It codes for CASSQSSGGYNSPLHF.